A selection of T cell receptor beta chains follows, all from one sample in a study of siplizumab effects on memory and regulatory T cells. This table comes from immunoSEQ multiplex PCR, and its TCRdb copy is limited to in-frame clones, with some not included. This table has around 100,000 clones, 75% to 95% appearing once. Material: CD4+ T cells sorted from blood. These receptors all come from a human donor in good health. Some clones in this sample may be carry-over from other donors' samples. Both conserved end residues are part of each CDR3. D genes are given only for firm matches. The size field is filled for only some rows; it gives once, few, many or a size class.

d_gene: .; j_gene: TRBJ1-1; abundance: .; v_gene: TRBV28; len: 12; CDR3aa: CASSLGNTEAFF; CDR3nt: TGTGCCAGCAGTTTAGGGAACACTGAAGCTTTCTTT
d_gene: TRBD2; j_gene: TRBJ2-3; abundance: .; v_gene: TRBV10-1; len: 16; CDR3aa: CASSKMGGLPTDTQYF; CDR3nt: TGCGCCAGCAGCAAAATGGGGGGACTACCAACAGATACGCAGTATTTT
d_gene: .; j_gene: TRBJ1-5; abundance: once; v_gene: TRBV28; len: 14; CDR3aa: CASSTHPGNQPQHF; CDR3nt: TGTGCCAGCAGTACCCACCCAGGGAATCAGCCCCAGCATTTT
d_gene: TRBD1; j_gene: TRBJ2-7; abundance: .; v_gene: TRBV4-1; len: 17; CDR3aa: CASSQGVGTGGRNEQYF; CDR3nt: TGCGCCAGCAGCCAAGGAGTCGGGACAGGGGGCCGGAACGAGCAGTACTTC
d_gene: .; j_gene: TRBJ2-4; abundance: once; v_gene: TRBV28; len: 16; CDR3aa: CASSRVLGIAKNIQYF; CDR3nt: TGTGCCAGCAGTCGGGTCCTCGGGATAGCCAAAAACATTCAGTACTTC
d_gene: TRBD1; j_gene: TRBJ1-2; abundance: .; v_gene: TRBV19; len: 14; CDR3aa: CASSKGQGVDGYTF; CDR3nt: TGTGCCAGTAGTAAAGGACAGGGGGTAGACGGCTACACCTTC
d_gene: .; j_gene: TRBJ2-1; abundance: .; v_gene: TRBV30; len: 13; CDR3aa: CAFGGGPYNEQFF; CDR3nt: TGTGCCTTTGGGGGCGGACCCTACAATGAGCAGTTCTTC
d_gene: .; j_gene: TRBJ1-3; abundance: .; v_gene: TRBV28; len: 14; CDR3aa: CASTGPVSGNTIYF; CDR3nt: TGTGCCAGCACTGGGCCCGTCTCTGGAAACACCATATATTTT
d_gene: TRBD2; j_gene: TRBJ2-1; abundance: .; v_gene: TRBV7-2; len: 15; CDR3aa: CASSAQLANYNEQFF; CDR3nt: TGTGCCAGCAGCGCCCAACTAGCGAACTACAATGAGCAGTTCTTC
d_gene: .; j_gene: TRBJ2-3; abundance: .; v_gene: TRBV11-2; len: 14; CDR3aa: CASSLTGRRDTQYF; CDR3nt: TGTGCCAGCAGCTTAACGGGGCGGCGGGATACGCAGTATTTT
d_gene: .; j_gene: TRBJ2-3; abundance: .; v_gene: TRBV18; len: 15; CDR3aa: CASSPPGRGTDTQYF; CDR3nt: TGTGCCAGCTCACCACCGGGCAGGGGCACAGATACGCAGTATTTT
d_gene: .; j_gene: TRBJ1-2; abundance: .; v_gene: TRBV28; len: 14; CDR3aa: CASSFVFAAYGYTF; CDR3nt: TGTGCCAGCAGTTTCGTTTTCGCGGCCTATGGCTACACCTTC
d_gene: .; j_gene: TRBJ2-3; abundance: .; v_gene: TRBV30; len: 13; CDR3aa: CAWSKRGTDTQYF; CDR3nt: TGTGCCTGGAGTAAACGTGGCACAGATACGCAGTATTTT
d_gene: .; j_gene: TRBJ1-1; abundance: .; v_gene: TRBV14; len: 12; CDR3aa: CASSEGDTEAFF; CDR3nt: TGTGCCAGCAGCGAAGGTGACACTGAAGCTTTCTTT
d_gene: .; j_gene: TRBJ2-1; abundance: .; v_gene: TRBV7-9; len: 18; CDR3aa: CASSYKRASLRSYNEQFF; CDR3nt: TGTGCCAGCAGCTACAAGCGCGCAAGTCTCCGCTCCTACAATGAGCAGTTCTTC
d_gene: TRBD1; j_gene: TRBJ1-2; abundance: .; v_gene: TRBV18; len: 19; CDR3aa: CASSPRSGQGSSINYGYTF; CDR3nt: TGTGCCAGCTCACCACGTTCGGGACAGGGGTCCTCTATTAACTATGGCTACACCTTC
d_gene: .; j_gene: TRBJ1-1; abundance: .; v_gene: TRBV11-2; len: 15; CDR3aa: CASSPRTSPNTEAFF; CDR3nt: TGTGCCAGCAGCCCCAGAACGAGTCCAAACACTGAAGCTTTCTTT
d_gene: .; j_gene: TRBJ2-3; abundance: .; v_gene: TRBV2; len: 13; CDR3aa: CASRGRSGDTQYF; CDR3nt: TGTGCCAGCAGGGGCAGGTCGGGAGATACGCAGTATTTT
d_gene: .; j_gene: TRBJ2-1; abundance: .; v_gene: TRBV30; len: 15; CDR3aa: CAWDPGRVSYNEQFF; CDR3nt: TGTGCCTGGGACCCGGGACGCGTCTCCTACAATGAGCAGTTCTTC
d_gene: TRBD2; j_gene: TRBJ2-5; abundance: .; v_gene: TRBV5-4; len: 17; CDR3aa: CASSSRTSGSSGETQYF; CDR3nt: TGTGCCAGCAGCTCACGGACTAGCGGGAGTTCGGGAGAGACCCAGTACTTC
d_gene: .; j_gene: TRBJ1-2; abundance: .; v_gene: TRBV5-6; len: 14; CDR3aa: CASSFFTGASGYTF; CDR3nt: TGTGCCAGCAGCTTCTTTACGGGGGCCAGTGGCTACACCTTC
d_gene: .; j_gene: TRBJ1-2; abundance: .; v_gene: TRBV30; len: 12; CDR3aa: CAWSDTGYGYTF; CDR3nt: TGTGCCTGGAGTGACACAGGCTATGGCTACACCTTC
d_gene: .; j_gene: TRBJ1-4; abundance: .; v_gene: TRBV11-2; len: 14; CDR3aa: CASSYRAGPEKLFF; CDR3nt: TGTGCCAGCAGCTACAGGGCAGGGCCCGAAAAACTGTTTTTT
d_gene: .; j_gene: TRBJ1-2; abundance: few; v_gene: TRBV13; len: 12; CDR3aa: CASSSRRGGYTF; CDR3nt: TGTGCCAGCAGCTCTAGGCGGGGTGGCTACACCTTC
d_gene: .; j_gene: TRBJ2-1; abundance: .; v_gene: TRBV5-1; len: 16; CDR3aa: CASSFGILVGPNEQFF; CDR3nt: TGCGCCAGCAGTTTCGGGATACTGGTAGGGCCGAATGAGCAGTTCTTC
d_gene: TRBD2; j_gene: TRBJ2-7; abundance: .; v_gene: TRBV7-3; len: 15; CDR3aa: CASSKTGTSGNEQYF; CDR3nt: TGTGCCAGCAGCAAAACCGGGACTAGCGGGAACGAGCAGTACTTC
d_gene: .; j_gene: TRBJ2-7; abundance: .; v_gene: TRBV2; len: 14; CDR3aa: CASSKAGLNYEQYF; CDR3nt: TGTGCCAGCAGTAAAGCGGGTCTTAACTACGAGCAGTACTTC
d_gene: .; j_gene: TRBJ2-1; abundance: .; v_gene: TRBV7-7; len: 16; CDR3aa: CASSLGRLTRYNEQFF; CDR3nt: TGTGCTAGCAGCTTAGGCCGTCTAACGAGGTACAATGAGCAGTTCTTC
d_gene: TRBD2; j_gene: TRBJ2-3; abundance: .; v_gene: TRBV11-2; len: 17; CDR3aa: CASSHFRLAGVTDTQYF; CDR3nt: TGTGCCAGCAGCCATTTTCGACTAGCGGGAGTCACAGATACGCAGTATTTT